The TCR beta chain under discussion was sequenced for a study of cytomegalovirus exposure and HLA in healthy donors. Points from the study as a whole: Prior analysis indicated that the majority of TCR beta V segments exhibited productivity approximately 87% or approximately 30% of the time. In a later analysis, an Asian-associated ancestry cluster reportedly showed fewer N-insertions than the roughly 650-donor mean. Later work showed greater clonal expansion in HLA-associated TCR beta chains than in equally common others.

A word on this clone: Its antigen is not identified.

The PCR contained 60 Vbeta and 13 Jbeta primers. Repertoires were generated with immunoSEQ multiplex PCR, while TCRdb's copy carries only in-frame clones and drops some. The sample lists about 68,000 clones; approximately 75% were seen once. Germline assignment: CDR1 MNHNY and CDR2 SVGAGI (reference sequence). The CDR3 length is 13 residues. The ends lost 7 bases at V and 2 bases at J; junction bases unmatched: 3. The source is a human donor in good health. The rearrangement links TRBV6-6 to TRBJ1-2; 8 positions match TRBD1. Sequencing used PBMCs. CDR3 in amino acids: CASTRQGNYGYTF. The CDR3 DNA sequence: TGTGCCAGCACAAGACAGGGGAACTATGGCTACACCTTC.